The T cell receptor (beta chain) under discussion was sequenced for a study of CD8 T cells in Susac syndrome. Reverse transcription of roughly 0.5 to 1 ug RNA was carried out with random hexamers. Coverage of TCR beta CDR3 amplification by immunoSEQ multiplex PCR extended to 54 Vbeta and 13 Jbeta. TCRdb recomputed calls from the immunoSEQ multiplex PCR reads with MiXCR, one row per CDR3 protein. The sample records over 120,000 distinct CDR3 sequences, approximately 93% being singletons. Peripheral blood CD8+ and CD4+ T cells were profiled by TCR beta sequencing. This CDR3 has 16 residues. Germline lookup yields CDR1 LGHDT and CDR2 YNNKEL (reference sequence). After removal of 4 bases from V and 4 bases from J, the junction contained 7 bases not matched to a gene.

The sequence derives from a human donor in good health. Sequenced sample: CD4+ T cells from PBMCs. This rearrangement joins TRBV3-1 to TRBJ2-1; TRBD2 matches at 10 bases. CDR3 loop: CASSPPGLASYNEQFF. The CDR3 DNA reads TGTGCCAGCAGCCCGCCGGGACTAGCGTCTTACAATGAGCAGTTCTTC.